This passage covers 10 T cell receptor beta chains from one sample sequenced in a study of Graves' ophthalmopathy and Graves' hyperthyroidism. RNA transcripts were the template, and TCR beta CDR3 regions were amplified from them. HTBI primers primed a first-round RT-PCR, and a second-round multiplex PCR followed. TCRdb reprocessed the multiplex PCR reads via MiXCR and lists one record per CDR3 protein. The sample records 580,000 or so distinct CDR3 sequences, about 40% being singletons. Sequencing was carried out using peripheral blood or thyroid tissue (not recorded which). These receptors were collected from an adult man with Graves' hyperthyroidism.

CDR3: CASSLVAGPSYEQYF. For the CDR3, the DNA is TGTGCCAGCAGTTTAGTAGCGGGACCATCCTACGAGCAGTACTTC. This sequence joins TRBV6-5 and TRBJ2-7; 8 nucleotides agree with TRBD2. Looked up from germline, CDR1 is MNHEY and CDR2 is SVGAGI. V lost 4 bases to trimming and J lost 1 base; unmatched junction nucleotides: 6. This CDR3 region has 15 residues.

The J gene is TRBJ2-1, the V gene TRBV11-3; 12 positions agree with TRBD2. Losses at the gene ends were 5 bases for V and 3 bases for J; bases not matched to a gene: 2. The CDR3 loop spans 15 amino acids. CDR1 is SGHNT and CDR2 is YENEEA in the germline V gene. The CDR3 DNA is TGTGCCAGCAGCCAGACTAGCGGGGGCTACAATGAGCAGTTCTTC. This sequence encodes CASSQTSGGYNEQFF.

This clonotype was observed a single time. The rearrangement links TRBV12-3 or TRBV12-4 to TRBJ1-2, with D hard to call. The CDR3 totals 12 residues. The V end lost 1 base, the J end lost 8 bases, and 8 bases lay between the germline ends. CDR3 DNA sequence: TGTGCCAGCAGTTTAGAAAGGGAAGGCTACACCTTC. Translation: CASSLEREGYTF.

In nucleotides, the CDR3 is TGTGCCACCAGTGACACAAGACTAGCGGGAGGGCCCGTAGAGACCCAGTACTTC. Amino acid sequence: CATSDTRLAGGPVETQYF. The chain joins TRBV24-1 to TRBJ2-5, with 14 bases that match TRBD2. Germline values: CDR1 KGHDR, CDR2 SFDVKD. The ends lost 4 bases at V and 4 bases at J; junction bases unmatched: 10. The CDR3 contains 18 residues.

This clonotype was detected only a few times. The genes are TRBV20-1 and TRBJ2-5; 9 positions match TRBD1. The CDR3 contains 20 residues. The V and J ends lost 0 bases and 1 base, in that order; junction bases with no gene match: 18. CDR1 and CDR2 from the germline V gene are DFQATT and SNEGSKA (reference sequence). The CDR3 DNA follows: TGCAGTGCTAGAGATAGACAGGGGGAAGCCATTGTAATCTCCCAAGAGACCCAGTACTTC. Protein sequence: CSARDRQGEAIVISQETQYF.

This clonotype was seen more than once but under ten times. The V and J genes are TRBV12-3 or TRBV12-4 and TRBJ1-2, with D hard to call. V shed 3 bases and J shed 0 bases, with 5 bases lying between them. The CDR3 extends over 13 amino acids. The CDR3 DNA is TGTGCCAGCAGTTTTTCCACTAACTATGGCTACACCTTC. This codes for CASSFSTNYGYTF.

The rearrangement joins TRBV10-3 to TRBJ2-7, with D tentatively TRBD2 (5 bases). Trimming removed 10 bases at V and 5 bases at J, with 15 bases between. The length of the CDR3 is 12 residues. Germline CDR1 ENHRY, CDR2 SYGVKD. DNA for the CDR3: TGTGCCAGCAGGATCCCCGGGGACGAGCAGTACTTC. Translating it yields CASRIPGDEQYF.

The chain uses TRBV29-1 and TRBJ2-5; TRBD2 aligns across 9 bases. With 6 bases clipped from V and 5 bases from J, the junction kept 7 bases outside the gene matches. CDR1 is SQVTM and CDR2 is ANQGSEA in the germline V gene. The CDR3 length is 13 residues. The CDR3 nucleotides are TGCAGCGTCCCTAGCGGGAACTGGGAGACCCAGTACTTC. Its translation: CSVPSGNWETQYF.

This clonotype appeared a single time. The chain uses TRBV20-1 and TRBJ1-6; D is undetermined. The J call is uncertain, as TRBJ1-1 better fits the DNA end. Germline assignment: CDR1 DFQATT and CDR2 SNEGSKA (reference sequence). The length of the CDR3 is 16 residues. The CDR3 nucleotides are TGCAGTGCTAGAGATACTTACCGAGGGAGGATGGCTGAAGCTTTCTTT. It is translated as CSARDTYRGRMAEAFF.

This chain joins TRBV4-2 and TRBJ2-7, with 7 bases lining up with TRBD2. CDR1 is LGHNA, CDR2 YNFKEQ, per germline. There are 16 residues in the CDR3. V lost 0 bases to trimming and J lost 7 bases; unmatched junction nucleotides: 12. In nucleotides, the CDR3 is TGTGCCAGCAGCCAAGAAAGGGACTATCTTTCCAATGAGCAGTACTTC. Protein product: CASSQERDYLSNEQYF.